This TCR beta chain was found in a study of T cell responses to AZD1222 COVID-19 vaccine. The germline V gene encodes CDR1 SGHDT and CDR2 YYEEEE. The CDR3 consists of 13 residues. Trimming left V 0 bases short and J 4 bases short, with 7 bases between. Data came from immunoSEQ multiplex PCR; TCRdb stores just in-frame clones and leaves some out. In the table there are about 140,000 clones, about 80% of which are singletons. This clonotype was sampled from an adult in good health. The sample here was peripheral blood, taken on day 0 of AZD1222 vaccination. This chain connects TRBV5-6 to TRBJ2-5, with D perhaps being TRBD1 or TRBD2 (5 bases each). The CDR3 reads CASSLVGGETQYF. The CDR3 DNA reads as TGTGCCAGCAGCTTGGTTGGGGGAGAGACCCAGTACTTC. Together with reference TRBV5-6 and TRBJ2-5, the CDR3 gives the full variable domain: DAGVTQSPTHLIKTRGQQVTLRCSPKSGHDTVSWYQQALGQGPQFIFQYYEEEERQRGNFPDRFSGHQFPNYSSELNVNALLLGDSALYLCASSLVGGETQYFGPGTRLLVL.